Below, 15 T cell receptor beta chains from the same sample are listed, as sequenced in a study of beta chain features in type 1 diabetes (dated by TCRdb to between 2018 and 2020). The library was produced with the immunoSEQ multiplex PCR assay. The High Capacity cDNA Reverse Transcription Kit was used to reverse transcribe all of the isolated RNA, meaning that expressed TCRB transcripts were what got sequenced. In TCRdb, the immuneACCESS table is reduced to in-frame sequences with V and J assigned. These tables do not hold every clone; where another copy was compared, an unresolved V gene accounts for under half, and the others remain unexplained. The sample table holds under 200,000 clones, of which 7.5% to 10% were seen once. The top ten constitute 0.65% of the sample. Source material: central memory CD4+ T cells from blood. Receptors originate from a man younger than 35 in good health.

In its sample, this clone was seen a few times. V usage is TRBV5-4 and J usage is TRBJ2-3, with 11 bases fitting TRBD2. This CDR3 spans 18 amino acids. V lost 4 bases, J lost 3 bases, and 13 bases stayed unmatched. Per the germline V gene, CDR1 is SGHNT and CDR2 is YYREEE (reference sequence). The CDR3: CASSPVPLLAGETDTQYF. CDR3 coding DNA: TGTGCCAGCAGCCCCGTCCCGTTACTAGCGGGGGAAACAGATACGCAGTATTTT.

V is TRBV18 and J is TRBJ1-1; the D gene is possibly TRBD1 (6 bases). Germline loops: CDR1 KGHSH, CDR2 LQKENI. The CDR3 is made up of 14 amino acids. Deletions cut 3 bases from V and 6 bases from J, with 14 bases between. The DNA for the CDR3 is TGTGCCAGCTCACCTCCCACAGGGCAGGCTGAAGCTTTCTTT. This codes for CASSPPTGQAEAFF.

This clone was counted between two and nine times. The chain recombines TRBV4-2 with TRBJ1-1, with a weak D call TRBD1 (5 bases). Germline lookup yields CDR1 LGHNA and CDR2 YNFKEQ. The ends were cut back, 4 bases at V and 1 base at J, with 16 bases in the middle. This CDR3 is 16 amino acids long. CDR3 sequence: CASSRPGGDGNTEAFF. In DNA form, the CDR3 reads TGTGCCAGCAGCCGCCCGGGCGGGGACGGGAACACTGAAGCTTTCTTT.

This clone has more than one count but fewer than ten. The V gene is TRBV28, the J gene TRBJ2-5; D is unresolved. Germline values: CDR1 MDHEN, CDR2 SYDVKM. V was trimmed by 5 bases and J by 4 bases, leaving 8 bases between them. The CDR3 length is 12 residues. The CDR3 protein is CASSPHPETQYF. CDR3 DNA: TGTGCCAGCAGTCCCCATCCAGAGACCCAGTACTTC.

The rearrangement links TRBV21-1 to TRBJ1-2. TRBV21-1 is described as a pseudogene. This CDR3 region has 14 residues. The CDR3 sequence: CASTHTGGFGGYTF. In DNA form, the CDR3 reads TGTGCCAGCACTCATACTGGGGGGTTTGGTGGCTACACCTTC.

The V call is TRBV5-4, the J call TRBJ1-5, with 8 bases identical to TRBD1. After removal of 3 bases from V and 4 bases from J, the junction contained 3 bases not matched to a gene. The germline CDR1 and CDR2 sequences are SGHNT and YYREEE (reference sequence). This CDR3 spans 14 amino acids. For the CDR3, the DNA is TGTGCCAGCAGCTCAGACAGGGGTAATCAGCCCCAGCATTTT. Translated: CASSSDRGNQPQHF.

This clone was seen a few times. This chain joins TRBV5-1 and TRBJ1-1, with TRBD1 identical over 10 bases. Germline CDR1 SGHRS, CDR2 YFSETQ. The length of the CDR3 is 15 residues. V dropped 0 bases and J dropped 1; count of bases not matched to a gene: 0. As DNA, the CDR3 is TGCGCCAGCAGCTTGGGGACAGGGGGGAACACTGAAGCTTTCTTT. This translates into CASSLGTGGNTEAFF.

This clone was seen at least ten times. This rearrangement joins TRBV30 to TRBJ2-7, with 10 bases lining up with TRBD1. Germline V gene lookup returns CDR1 GTSNPN and CDR2 SVGIG (reference sequence). The CDR3 has 15 residues. V lost 1 base, J lost 5 bases, and 8 bases stayed unmatched. The CDR3 spells CAWSASGQGSDEQYF. Written as DNA, the CDR3 is TGTGCCTGGAGTGCCTCGGGACAGGGGAGTGACGAGCAGTACTTC. Variable domain in full (rest from reference TRBV30 and TRBJ2-7): SQTIHQWPATLVQPVGSPLSLECTVEGTSNPNLYWYRQAAGRGLQLLFYSVGIGQISSEVPQNLSASRPQDRQFILSSKKLLLSDSGFYLCAWSASGQGSDEQYFGPGTRLTVT.

This clone has a handful of counts. One end of the junction does not line up with germline, which may come from a read error. The gene calls are TRBV6-5 and TRBJ2-3, with 13 nucleotides matching TRBD2. This CDR3 is 13 amino acids long. Germline loops: CDR1 MNHEY, CDR2 SVGAGI. The chain's CDR3 is CASSATGTSGIVF. The CDR3 nucleotides are TGTGCCAGCAGTGCGACCGGGACTAGCGGGATTGTATTT.

This clone occurred a few times. The chain carries TRBV6-1 and TRBJ1-4; the match to TRBD1 covers 11 bases. The CDR3 is 14 amino acids. Germline assignment: CDR1 MNHNS and CDR2 SASEGT. V dropped 8 bases and J dropped 3; count of bases not matched to a gene: 2. The CDR3 loop is CASGTGGANEKLFF. The DNA for the CDR3 is TGTGCCAGCGGGACAGGGGGTGCTAATGAAAAACTGTTTTTT.

This clone was seen many times. At one end, the junction sequence differs from germline, possibly due to a read error. The chain combines TRBV7-7 with TRBJ2-3; maybe TRBD2 (5 bases). There are 15 residues in the CDR3. The germline V gene has CDR1 SSHAT and CDR2 FNYEAQ (reference sequence). CDR3 coding DNA: TGTGCTAGCAGCCCCCGGGGAGTAGGCACAGATACGCAGTATTTT. Residues: CASSPRGVGTDTQYF.

The chain is built from TRBV7-3 and TRBJ1-6; maybe TRBD1 (5 bases). CDR3 size: 15 residues. Per the germline V gene, CDR1 is SGHTA and CDR2 is FQGTGA. Trimming shortened V by 0 bases and J by 10 bases, and 13 bases separated the two germline ends. The CDR3 nucleotides read TGTGCCAGCAGCTTAACTCAGGGAGGGGCATCACCCCTCCACTTT. It is translated as CASSLTQGGASPLHF.

Only a few counts were recorded for this clone. This chain joins TRBV4-1 and TRBJ1-1; tentative D call: TRBD1 (6 bases). This CDR3 has 15 amino acids. CDR1 is MGHRA, CDR2 YSYEKL, per germline. Trimming took off 2 bases at V and 1 base at J, with 11 bases between the two ends. The CDR3 sequence: CASSQPGQKNTEAFF. CDR3 in DNA: TGCGCCAGCAGCCAACCGGGACAAAAGAACACTGAAGCTTTCTTT.

V usage is TRBV11-2 and J usage is TRBJ2-7; TRBD2 might be the D (7 bases). The CDR3 spans 16 residues. V lost 3 bases and J lost 1, with 16 bases in between. Looked up from germline, CDR1 is SGHAT and CDR2 is FQNNGV. CDR3 in amino acids: CASSFTTGGASYEQYF. In nucleotides, the CDR3 is TGTGCCAGCAGCTTCACGACGGGGGGCGCTTCCTACGAGCAGTACTTC.

The genes are TRBV5-8 and TRBJ2-5; 7 nucleotides agree with TRBD1. Germline values: CDR1 SGHTS, CDR2 YDEGEE. This CDR3 comprises 14 residues. Trimming removed 4 bases from V and 2 bases from J; junction bases left unmatched: 5. For the CDR3, the DNA is TGTGCCAGCAGCCCCGGACAGGCACAAGAGACCCAGTACTTC. Residues: CASSPGQAQETQYF.